This T cell receptor (beta chain) comes out of a study of T cell repertoires in cytomegalovirus infection. Study summary: Both CMV infection and a matching HLA type were indicated by public TCR beta signatures.

Study-level results: The study identified carriers of CMV plus the relevant HLA from cumulative public TCR beta family frequency.

With V trimmed by 2 bases and J by 2 bases, 5 bases remained unmatched. Germline lookup yields CDR1 SGDLS and CDR2 YYNGEE. The CDR3 has 16 amino acids. With respect to this clonotype: Its antigen is still unknown.

TCRdb re-called the reads with MiXCR, one entry per CDR3 protein. The sample lists 500,000 to 600,000 distinct CDR3 sequences, about 15% seen once, with roughly a quarter in the top ten. The receptor was derived from a human donor in good health (CMV status not recorded). Some clones in this sample may be carry-over from other donors' samples. The sample taken for sequencing was CD8+ T cells from PBMCs. This chain joins TRBV9 and TRBJ2-1; TRBD2 aligns across 9 bases. CDR3 coding DNA: TGTGCCAGCAGCGTGGGTAGCGGGAGCGCCTACAATGAGCAGTTCTTC. Amino acids: CASSVGSGSAYNEQFF.